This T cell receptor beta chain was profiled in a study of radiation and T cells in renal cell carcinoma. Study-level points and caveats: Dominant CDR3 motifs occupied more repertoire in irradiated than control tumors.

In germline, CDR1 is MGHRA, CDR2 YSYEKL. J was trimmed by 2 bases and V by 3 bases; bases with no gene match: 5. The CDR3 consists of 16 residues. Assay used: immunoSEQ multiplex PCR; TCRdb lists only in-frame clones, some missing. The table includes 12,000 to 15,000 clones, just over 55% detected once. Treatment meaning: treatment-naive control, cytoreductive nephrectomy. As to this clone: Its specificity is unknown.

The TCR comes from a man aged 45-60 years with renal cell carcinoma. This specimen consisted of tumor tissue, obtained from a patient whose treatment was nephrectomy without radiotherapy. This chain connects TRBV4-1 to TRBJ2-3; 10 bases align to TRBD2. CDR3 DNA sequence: TGCGCCAGCAGCCAGGGTAGCGGGGGGATCACAGATACGCAGTATTTT. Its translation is CASSQGSGGITDTQYF.